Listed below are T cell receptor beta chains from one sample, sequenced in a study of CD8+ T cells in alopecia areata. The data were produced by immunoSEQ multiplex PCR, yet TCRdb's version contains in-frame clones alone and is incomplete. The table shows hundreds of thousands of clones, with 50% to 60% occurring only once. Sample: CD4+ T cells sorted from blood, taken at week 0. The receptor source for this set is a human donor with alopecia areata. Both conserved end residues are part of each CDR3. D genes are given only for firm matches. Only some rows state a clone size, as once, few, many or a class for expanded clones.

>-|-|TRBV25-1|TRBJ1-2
TGTGCCAGCAGTGAAGGTGGGGGACCGTACTATGGCTACACCTTC
CASSEGGGPYYGYTF
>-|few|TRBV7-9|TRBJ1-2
TGTGCCAGCAGTTCTACTCAGACTTATGGCTACACCTTC
CASSSTQTYGYTF
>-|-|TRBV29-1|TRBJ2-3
TGCAGCGTTGAAGGCCAAGTCACAGATACGCAGTATTTT
CSVEGQVTDTQYF
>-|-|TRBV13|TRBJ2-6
TGTGCCAGCAGCCTCAGGGGAGGAGGGGCCAACGTCCTGACTTTC
CASSLRGGGANVLTF
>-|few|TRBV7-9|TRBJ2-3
TGTGCCAGCAGCTCGCAGCCACGGACAGATACGCAGTATTTT
CASSSQPRTDTQYF
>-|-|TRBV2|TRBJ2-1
TGTGCCAGCACCCCGTCGAACGGGGATTACAATGAGCAGTTCTTC
CASTPSNGDYNEQFF
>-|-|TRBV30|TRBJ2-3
TGTGCCTGGAGCCGTCGGACGCAGTATTTT
CAWSRRTQYF
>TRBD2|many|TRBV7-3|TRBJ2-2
TGTGCCAGCAGCTTACGTCCTAGCGGGGGCACGAACACCGGGGAGCTGTTTTTT
CASSLRPSGGTNTGELFF
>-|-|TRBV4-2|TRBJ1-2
TGTGCCAGCAGCCAAGATATTAGCAACTATGGCTACACCTTC
CASSQDISNYGYTF
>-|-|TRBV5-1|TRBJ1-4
TGCGCCAGCAGCTTGTTCACAGACAATGAAAAACTGTTTTTT
CASSLFTDNEKLFF
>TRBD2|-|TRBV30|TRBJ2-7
TGTGCCTGGAGTTCAGGCGGGAGTCTTACCGAGCAGTACTTC
CAWSSGGSLTEQYF
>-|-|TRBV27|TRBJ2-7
TGTGCCAGCAGTTTACAGGGGACACCCGAGCAGTACTTC
CASSLQGTPEQYF
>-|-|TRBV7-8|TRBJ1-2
TGTGCCAGCAGCTCAGACCAGGGTAGAAAATATGGCTACACCTTC
CASSSDQGRKYGYTF
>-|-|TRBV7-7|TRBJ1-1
TGTGCCAGCAGTAAGACAGGGAACACTGAAGCTTTCTTT
CASSKTGNTEAFF
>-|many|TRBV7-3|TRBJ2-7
TGTGCCAGCAGCTTGTGTGCCAAAGGGTACTTC
CASSLCAKGYF
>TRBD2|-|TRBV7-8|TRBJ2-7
TGTGCCAGCAGCGTCCTCAGCGGGAGAGCCCGAGGCGAGCAGTACTTC
CASSVLSGRARGEQYF
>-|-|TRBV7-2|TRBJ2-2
TGTGCCAGCAGCCCCCTCAGAGGGGGGGCAAGCGGGGAGCTGTTTTTT
CASSPLRGGASGELFF
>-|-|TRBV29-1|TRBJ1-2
TGCAGCGTTGGGGGTAACCTAGCCTATGGCTACACCTTC
CSVGGNLAYGYTF
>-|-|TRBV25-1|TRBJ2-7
TGTGCCAGCAGTGAACAGGACAGTTCCTACGAGCAGTACTTC
CASSEQDSSYEQYF
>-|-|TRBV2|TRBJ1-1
TGTGCCAGCAGTCGACAGGAAGCCGAAGCTTTCTTT
CASSRQEAEAFF
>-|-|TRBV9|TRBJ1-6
TGTGCCAGCAGCGCGCTGGGGCAGGGAAATTCACCCCTCCACTTT
CASSALGQGNSPLHF
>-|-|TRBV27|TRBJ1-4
TGTGCCAGCAGTCCGCGGGGGGCATTTGAAAAACTGTTTTTT
CASSPRGAFEKLFF
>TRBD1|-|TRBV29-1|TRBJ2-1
TGCAGCGTTGCAGGACAGGGCCCCGTCGGGCAGTTCTTC
CSVAGQGPVGQFF
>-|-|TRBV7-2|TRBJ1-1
TGTGCCAGCAGTCCTCTTCCGAGGAACACTGAAGCTTTCTTT
CASSPLPRNTEAFF
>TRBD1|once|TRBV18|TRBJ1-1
TGTGCCAGCTCGTTGACAGGGCAAACTGAAGCTTTCTTT
CASSLTGQTEAFF
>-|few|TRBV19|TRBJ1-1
TGTGCCAGTAGTATCGGGGCTGAAGCTTTCTTT
CASSIGAEAFF
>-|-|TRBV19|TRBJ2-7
TGTGCCAGTAGTGGACAAAGGACGGGCCTACGTTACGAGCAGTACTTC
CASSGQRTGLRYEQYF